Below, 32 T cell receptor beta chains from the same sample are listed, as sequenced in a study of cytomegalovirus exposure and HLA in healthy donors. The repertoire was sequenced with immunoSEQ multiplex PCR; TCRdb's copy has only in-frame clones and lacks some. The data hold 300,000 to 450,000 clones, with roughly 88% observed a single time. The sequencing input was PBMCs. All receptors derive from a woman between 18 and 29 years old in good health and CMV-seronegative.

The chain joins TRBV18 to TRBJ1-5; D possibly corresponds to TRBD1 (6 bases). This CDR3 is built from 13 residues. V dropped 5 bases and J dropped 6 bases, with 11 bases sitting between them. The germline V gene has CDR1 KGHSH and CDR2 LQKENI. As DNA, the CDR3 is TGTGCCAGCTCAGCAAAACAGGGTCAGCCCCAGCATTTT. Its translation is CASSAKQGQPQHF.

This sequence joins TRBV28 and TRBJ2-5, with TRBD2 identical over 10 bases. CDR1 and CDR2 (germline): MDHEN, SYDVKM. V lost 4 bases, J lost 2 bases, and 16 bases stayed unmatched. This CDR3 has 19 residues. The chain's CDR3 is CASSSMTSGPSTLQETQYF. The CDR3 bases are TGTGCCAGCAGTTCCATGACTAGCGGGCCCAGCACTTTACAAGAGACCCAGTACTTC.

The rearrangement links TRBV11-3 to TRBJ2-2; possible D gene TRBD1, 6 bases. V was clipped by 1 base and J by 6 bases, with 15 bases between them. The CDR3 runs 16 residues. From germline, CDR1 is SGHNT and CDR2 YENEEA. CDR3 coding DNA: TGTGCCAGCAGCTTAGCTCAACAGGGACGACCCGGGGAGCTGTTTTTT. Translating it yields CASSLAQQGRPGELFF.

This chain joins TRBV23-1 and TRBJ2-4, with 8 bases fitting TRBD1. TRBV23-1 falls under the ORF class, with uncertain function. The CDR3 is 14 amino acids. Trimming cost V 11 bases and J 7 bases; bases outside gene matches: 13. CDR3 loop: CAPRWQGAQNIQYF. The CDR3 region has the DNA TGCGCCCCTAGATGGCAGGGGGCGCAGAACATTCAGTACTTC.

The CDR3 loop reads CASSFWEDTQYF. The CDR3 coding sequence is TGTGCCAGCAGCTTTTGGGAGGATACGCAGTATTTT. This chain joins TRBV7-8 and TRBJ2-3; D might be TRBD2 (5 bases). The V end was cut by 3 bases, the J end by 6 bases, with 7 bases between. The CDR3 sequence is 12 residues long. From germline, CDR1 is SGHVS and CDR2 FQNEAQ.

The V call is TRBV5-6, the J call TRBJ2-2, with D perhaps matching TRBD2 (5 bases). The CDR3 covers 14 residues. The germline V gene encodes CDR1 SGHDT and CDR2 YYEEEE. V was cut by 2 bases and J by 6 bases, with 11 bases left in between. The CDR3 is CASSFKRGAGELFF. The CDR3 region has the DNA TGTGCCAGCAGCTTTAAACGGGGTGCCGGGGAGCTGTTTTTT.

The gene calls are TRBV19 and TRBJ1-1; 10 positions match TRBD1. The V gene's germline CDR1 is LNHDA and CDR2 SQIVND (reference sequence). The CDR3 spans 15 residues. V lost 6 bases and J lost 9; bases outside the gene matches: 13. CDR3 coding DNA: TGTGCCAGTAGGGACCCCGGGACAGGGGCGGCCAAAGCTTTCTTT. Its translation is CASRDPGTGAAKAFF.

Written as DNA, the CDR3 is TGTGCCATCAAGGAGGGACAGACCTCCTACGAGCAGTACTTC. The encoded protein is CAIKEGQTSYEQYF. The chain uses TRBV2 and TRBJ2-7, with TRBD1 as a possible D gene (7 bases). CDR1 and CDR2 from the germline V gene are SNHLY and FYNNEI. The CDR3 runs to 14 residues. V dropped 10 bases and J dropped 0 bases, with 16 bases sitting between them. Complete variable domain (other parts from reference TRBV2 and TRBJ2-7): EPEVTQTPSHQVTQMGQEVILRCVPISNHLYFYWYRQILGQKVEFLVSFYNNEISEKSEIFDDQFSVERPDGSNFTLKIRSTKLEDSAMYFCAIKEGQTSYEQYFGPGTRLTVT.

The table lists this clone with a count of one. The chain is built from TRBV2 and TRBJ2-7; 12 nucleotides agree with TRBD2. The CDR3 is made up of 21 amino acids. From germline, CDR1 is SNHLY and CDR2 FYNNEI. The ends lost 4 bases at V and 1 base at J; junction bases unmatched: 20. CDR3 amino acids: CASSGGQGRTSGIKNSYEQYF. DNA of the CDR3: TGTGCCAGCAGTGGTGGACAGGGCCGGACTAGCGGGATCAAGAATTCCTACGAGCAGTACTTC. The full variable domain, in which reference TRBV2 and TRBJ2-7 provide the parts outside the CDR3, is EPEVTQTPSHQVTQMGQEVILRCVPISNHLYFYWYRQILGQKVEFLVSFYNNEISEKSEIFDDQFSVERPDGSNFTLKIRSTKLEDSAMYFCASSGGQGRTSGIKNSYEQYFGPGTRLTVT.

The V gene is TRBV30, the J gene TRBJ2-2; 12 bases align to TRBD2. CDR3 length: 15 residues. Germline values: CDR1 GTSNPN, CDR2 SVGIG (reference sequence). V was pared by 2 bases and J by 5 bases, with 3 bases of the junction left unmatched. The CDR3 DNA reads as TGTGCCTGGAGTAGAGGACTAGCGGGGACCGGGGAGCTGTTTTTT. Its protein product is CAWSRGLAGTGELFF.

A single count supports this clone. This chain connects TRBV27 to TRBJ2-7; 8 bases agree with TRBD1. V gave up 5 bases and J gave up 5 bases; unmatched junction bases: 5. CDR1 is MNHEY and CDR2 is SMNVEV in the germline V gene (reference sequence). The CDR3 is 13 amino acids. The CDR3: CASSPRTGNEQYF. The CDR3 DNA is TGTGCCAGCAGTCCACGGACAGGGAACGAGCAGTACTTC.

This chain connects TRBV4-1 to TRBJ2-7, with 7 nucleotides matching TRBD2. J was trimmed by 8 bases and V by 0 bases; bases with no gene match: 13. The CDR3 loop spans 16 amino acids. The V gene's germline CDR1 is MGHRA and CDR2 YSYEKL. In nucleotides, the CDR3 is TGCGCCAGCAGCCAAGAAAAACCCGGGGAGGGGAAAAAGCAGTACTTC. Translated, it gives CASSQEKPGEGKKQYF.

The V call is TRBV29-1, the J call TRBJ1-4; 8 positions agree with TRBD1. Germline V gene sequence: CDR1 SQVTM, CDR2 ANQGSEA. The CDR3 totals 16 residues. The V and J ends lost 3 bases and 8 bases, in that order; junction bases with no gene match: 14. The CDR3 DNA follows: TGCAGCGTTGAGAACGACAGGGGCCCACCGGGGGAAAAACTGTTTTTT. It is translated as CSVENDRGPPGEKLFF.

The rearrangement joins TRBV28 to TRBJ2-1; no clear D. The CDR3 runs to 16 residues. V was clipped by 4 bases and J by 0 bases, with 13 bases between them. Germline loops: CDR1 MDHEN, CDR2 SYDVKM. The DNA of the CDR3 is TGTGCCAGCAGTTCCTGGGCTCGTAGCTCCTACAATGAGCAGTTCTTC. Translating gives CASSSWARSSYNEQFF.

In nucleotides, the CDR3 is TGTGCCAGCGGTCCGGACAATGAGCAGTTCTTC. Amino acid sequence: CASGPDNEQFF. The rearrangement uses TRBV6-5 and TRBJ2-1; D call uncertain. Germline assignment: CDR1 MNHEY and CDR2 SVGAGI. There are 11 residues in the CDR3. Trimming removed 8 bases at V and 5 bases at J, with 7 bases between.

The chain carries TRBV2 and TRBJ1-1; TRBD1 aligns across 8 bases. The germline V gene encodes CDR1 SNHLY and CDR2 FYNNEI. V lost 2 bases, J lost 2 bases, and 7 bases stayed unmatched. CDR3 length equals 16 residues. CDR3: CASSEKRAGGNTEAFF. In DNA form, the CDR3 reads TGTGCCAGCAGTGAAAAGCGGGCAGGGGGCAACACTGAAGCTTTCTTT.

This clone appeared a few times. The chain has TRBV6-1 and TRBJ2-1; the match to TRBD2 covers 8 bases. The CDR3 spans 17 residues. J lost 3 bases, V lost 1 base, and 8 bases had no gene match. The germline CDR1 and CDR2 sequences are MNHNS and SASEGT. This chain's CDR3 is CASSEVWAGGLYNEQFF. The CDR3 region has the DNA TGTGCCAGCAGTGAAGTATGGGCGGGGGGTCTCTACAATGAGCAGTTCTTC.

The chain is built from TRBV9 and TRBJ2-1; 8 nucleotides line up with TRBD1. Germline V gene sequence: CDR1 SGDLS, CDR2 YYNGEE. J was trimmed by 4 bases and V by 0 bases; bases with no gene match: 3. This CDR3 is 15 amino acids long. CDR3 nucleotide sequence: TGTGCCAGCAGCGTAGTTGGGACAGGATACAATGAGCAGTTCTTC. Encoded protein: CASSVVGTGYNEQFF.

The DNA for the CDR3 is TGTGCCAGCAGTTCCCGGGACAGGGGCTATAATGAGCAGTTCTTC. Translated, it gives CASSSRDRGYNEQFF. J is TRBJ2-1 and V is TRBV2, with 10 bases lining up with TRBD1. The germline gives CDR1 SNHLY, CDR2 FYNNEI. The CDR3 is 15 residues long. V shed 5 bases and J 7 bases; nucleotides not matched to a gene: 8.

The chain combines TRBV7-8 with TRBJ2-7; 10 nucleotides align to TRBD2. This CDR3 has 14 amino acids. Trimming cost V 5 bases and J 4 bases; bases outside gene matches: 5. In germline, CDR1 is SGHVS, CDR2 FQNEAQ. The CDR3 loop is CASSPASGSYEQYF. In DNA form, the CDR3 reads TGTGCCAGCAGCCCAGCTAGCGGGAGTTACGAGCAGTACTTC.

The rearrangement joins TRBV27 to TRBJ1-4; 9 nucleotides match TRBD1. With 5 bases clipped from V and 10 bases from J, the junction kept 8 bases outside the gene matches. Looked up from germline, CDR1 is MNHEY and CDR2 is SMNVEV (reference sequence). The CDR3 covers 14 residues. The CDR3 DNA is TGTGCCAGCAGTAACCCGGGACAGGGTGGAAAACTGTTTTTT. Translating gives CASSNPGQGGKLFF.

In this sample, this clone turned up a few times. This rearrangement joins TRBV4-1 to TRBJ1-2; possibly TRBD1 for D (5 bases). The germline V gene encodes CDR1 MGHRA and CDR2 YSYEKL. Trimming cost V 2 bases and J 6 bases, with 16 bases left between them. This CDR3 spans 15 amino acids. This chain's CDR3 is CASSQSGLSWDGYTF. In DNA form, the CDR3 reads TGCGCCAGCAGCCAATCGGGACTATCGTGGGATGGCTACACCTTC.

Of note for this clone: Other DNA variants within this sample encode the same CDR3. The rearrangement joins TRBV28 to TRBJ1-1; D gene uncertain. Trimming took off 3 bases at V and 5 bases at J, with 7 bases between the two ends. Germline V gene data show CDR1 as MDHEN and CDR2 as SYDVKM. The CDR3 totals 12 residues. The CDR3 protein is CASSFRVTEAFF. CDR3 bases: TGTGCCAGCAGTTTTCGGGTGACTGAAGCTTTCTTT.

The rearrangement joins TRBV28 to TRBJ1-2; TRBD1 aligns across 10 bases. CDR3 size: 15 residues. Unmatched junction bases numbered 8, after V lost 10 bases and J lost 0 bases. Germline loops: CDR1 MDHEN, CDR2 SYDVKM. CDR3 DNA sequence: TGTGCCACCTTGGGGACAGGGGAAACTAACTATGGCTACACCTTC. It translates to CATLGTGETNYGYTF.

The chain joins TRBV25-1 to TRBJ2-1, with a tentative D call TRBD1 (5 bases). Trimming pared 1 base from V and 8 bases from J, leaving 21 bases between. Per germline, CDR1 MGHDK and CDR2 SYGVNS. The CDR3 contains 17 residues. The CDR3 sequence: CASSEFGFRAGYDEQFF. Written as DNA, the CDR3 is TGTGCCAGCAGTGAATTTGGCTTTCGGGCAGGGTACGATGAGCAGTTCTTC.

V is TRBV28 and J is TRBJ1-1; D is uncertain. The CDR3 sequence is 10 residues long. V lost 5 bases and J 8 bases, leaving 6 bases between the germline ends. Germline CDR1 and CDR2: MDHEN and SYDVKM. The CDR3 DNA sequence: TGTGCCAGCAGTCGCGGGGAAGCTTTCTTT. This encodes CASSRGEAFF.

The chain links TRBV4-2 to TRBJ2-7; 10 positions match TRBD1. The CDR3 has 15 residues. V gave up 4 bases and J gave up 3 bases; unmatched junction bases: 6. CDR1 and CDR2 from the germline V gene are LGHNA and YNFKEQ. CDR3 region: CASSPETGGFYEQYF. CDR3 DNA sequence: TGTGCCAGCAGCCCAGAGACAGGGGGCTTCTACGAGCAGTACTTC.

The chain links TRBV28 to TRBJ1-2; tentative D call: TRBD1 (5 bases). Deletions cut 5 bases from V and 0 bases from J, with 10 bases between. The germline V gene has CDR1 MDHEN and CDR2 SYDVKM. The CDR3 has 14 amino acids. The CDR3 bases are TGTGCCAGCAGTCATGACAGTCCTAACTATGGCTACACCTTC. It encodes CASSHDSPNYGYTF.

The rearrangement uses TRBV27 and TRBJ2-5; D may be TRBD1 (5 bases). Trimming removed 3 bases at V and 5 bases at J, with 10 bases between. This CDR3 is 13 amino acids long. CDR1 MNHEY and CDR2 SMNVEV come from the germline V gene (reference sequence). CDR3 sequence: CASSLGRWETQYF. The CDR3 DNA reads TGTGCCAGCAGTTTGGGGCGGTGGGAGACCCAGTACTTC.

V and J are TRBV7-9 and TRBJ2-1; 7 positions match TRBD2. The J segment lost 2 bases and the V segment lost 0 bases, leaving 7 bases of the junction unmatched. Germline V gene lookup returns CDR1 SEHNR and CDR2 FQNEAQ (reference sequence). The CDR3 spans 17 residues. This CDR3 reads CASSLAAASGPYNEQFF. The CDR3 DNA is TGTGCCAGCAGCTTAGCGGCGGCTAGCGGCCCCTACAATGAGCAGTTCTTC. Filled out from reference TRBV7-9 and TRBJ2-1, the complete variable domain reads DTGVSQNPRHKITKRGQNVTFRCDPISEHNRLYWYRQTLGQGPEFLTYFQNEAQLEKSRLLSDRFSAERPKGSFSTLEIQRTEQGDSAMYLCASSLAAASGPYNEQFFGPGTRLTVL.

The V and J genes are TRBV27 and TRBJ2-2; 7 bases map to TRBD1. V shed 8 bases and J 4 bases; nucleotides not matched to a gene: 7. Germline V CDR1 and CDR2: MNHEY, SMNVEV (reference sequence). This CDR3 is built from 14 residues. CDR3 coding DNA: TGTGCCAGCTCCGGACAGGTCCTCACCGGGGAGCTGTTTTTT. It yields the protein CASSGQVLTGELFF.

The V call is TRBV6-4, the J call TRBJ2-3; TRBD2 aligns across 8 bases. The CDR3 runs to 15 residues. Germline V gene lookup returns CDR1 MRHNA and CDR2 SNTAGT. V lost 2 bases and J lost 4; bases outside the gene matches: 5. The CDR3 coding sequence is TGTGCCAGCAGTGACGCGGCTAGCGGGCCAGATACGCAGTATTTT. Its translation is CASSDAASGPDTQYF.